This TCR beta chain is drawn from a study of blood T cell repertoires in COVID-19. Study summary: The samples span acute and convalescent COVID-19 from the United States, Italy and Spain.

The protocol was immunoSEQ multiplex PCR, while the TCRdb copy is restricted to in-frame clones and leaves out a portion. The sample lists 120,000 to 150,000 clones; around 79% were seen once. The CDR3 runs to 15 residues. The ends were cut back, 5 bases at V and 0 bases at J, with 14 bases in the middle. Germline V CDR1 and CDR2: SGHVS, FNYEAQ. The chain is built from TRBV7-6 and TRBJ2-7; a possible D gene is TRBD2 (6 bases). The source of this sequence is a man between 50 and 59 years old with active or convalescent COVID-19. The source material was peripheral blood. This chain's CDR3 is CASSPLAASSYEQYF. For the CDR3, the DNA is TGTGCCAGCAGCCCCTTAGCGGCCAGCTCCTACGAGCAGTACTTC.